Listed below are T cell receptor beta chains from one sample, sequenced in a study of blood T cell repertoires in COVID-19. Sequencing was performed with immunoSEQ multiplex PCR; in TCRdb, only in-frame clones are kept and a portion is missing. The data contain tens of thousands of clones, about nine tenths of them seen just once; the ten biggest clones take up about 2%. Sequencing was performed on peripheral blood. The receptors stem from a man in his forties or fifties with active or convalescent COVID-19. CDR3s include the opening cysteine and the closing phenylalanine or tryptophan. A D gene is named only where the DNA matches it firmly. Some rows mark clone size as missing; the rest say once, few, many or name a class of expanded clone.

v_gene	d_gene	j_gene	abundance	CDR3nt	CDR3aa
TRBV28	.	TRBJ2-1	once	TGTGCCAGTATGCAGGGGGGATCCTACAATGAGCAGTTCTTC	CASMQGGSYNEQFF
TRBV7-2	TRBD1	TRBJ1-5	.	TGTGCCAGCAGCTTGACAGGGTCGGATCAGCCCCAGCATTTT	CASSLTGSDQPQHF
TRBV27	TRBD2	TRBJ2-2	once	TGTGCCAGCAGTTTGTCACTAGCGGGAGTGACGAGCACCGGGGAGCTGTTTTTT	CASSLSLAGVTSTGELFF
TRBV7-8	.	TRBJ1-1	.	TGTGCCAGCAGCTCTCGGCCGACAGCGAACACTGAAGCTTTCTTT	CASSSRPTANTEAFF
TRBV6-6	TRBD1	TRBJ1-1	.	TGTGCCAGCAGTTACGGAGCCGGGACAGGGATTGGGGGAGCTTTCTTT	CASSYGAGTGIGGAFF
TRBV24-1	TRBD2	TRBJ2-3	.	TGTGCCACCTCGGGAGGGGGCACAGATACGCAGTATTTT	CATSGGGTDTQYF
TRBV6-1	TRBD2	TRBJ2-1	.	TGTGCCAGCAGTGAACTGGGCGGGAGCTACAATGAGCAGTTCTTC	CASSELGGSYNEQFF
TRBV15	TRBD1	TRBJ1-1	.	TGTGCCACCAGCAGGGGACAGGGGATGAACACTGAAGCTTTCTTT	CATSRGQGMNTEAFF
TRBV6-6	.	TRBJ1-1	.	TGTGCCAGCAGTCACTACGGGGCCTCACAGGGTACTGAAGCTTTCTTT	CASSHYGASQGTEAFF
TRBV28	TRBD1	TRBJ1-2	.	TGTGCCAGCAGTCCACGACAGGGTCTCGCCCTTAACTATGGCTACACCTTC	CASSPRQGLALNYGYTF
TRBV28	TRBD1	TRBJ1-2	once	TGTGCCAGCAGTCCATGGGGGGGACAGGTCTATGGCTACACCTTC	CASSPWGGQVYGYTF
TRBV28	.	TRBJ2-6	once	TGTGCCAGCCGGGACACCGGGGCCAACGTCCTGACTTTC	CASRDTGANVLTF
TRBV10-3	.	TRBJ2-5	.	TGTGCCATCAGTGAACAGGGAGAGACCCAGTACTTC	CAISEQGETQYF
TRBV30	.	TRBJ1-1	.	TGTGCCTGGAGTGTTCTAGAAAACACTGAAGCTTTCTTT	CAWSVLENTEAFF
TRBV30	.	TRBJ1-5	.	TGTGCCTGGAGTGTAGGGGTCGCCCCGGGGCCCCAGCATTTT	CAWSVGVAPGPQHF
TRBV7-7	.	TRBJ2-3	.	TGTGCCAGTCGTGTGTCGGATACGCAGTATTTT	CASRVSDTQYF
TRBV29-1	TRBD2	TRBJ2-1	.	TGCAGCTCGGGGACTAGCGGGAACAATGAGCAGTTCTTC	CSSGTSGNNEQFF
TRBV27	TRBD1	TRBJ2-7	once	TGTGCCAGCAGTTTACCCAGGACAGGTCCGAGCGAGCAGTACTTC	CASSLPRTGPSEQYF
TRBV19	.	TRBJ1-3	.	TGTGCCAGTAGTAGCACAGGGACCTCTGGAAACACCATATATTTT	CASSSTGTSGNTIYF
TRBV28	.	TRBJ1-5	once	TGTGCCAGCAGTTTAGACGGAGGGCAGCCCCAGCATTTT	CASSLDGGQPQHF
TRBV7-2	.	TRBJ2-7	.	TGTGCCAGCTGTCGTATGGCGGACTCCTACGAGCAGTACTTC	CASCRMADSYEQYF
TRBV28	.	TRBJ2-7	once	TGTGCCAGCAGTTTATTGGCAGGGACCTACGAGCAGTACTTC	CASSLLAGTYEQYF
TRBV4-3	TRBD2	TRBJ2-7	.	TGCGCCAGCAGCCAAGGTCTAGCGGGAGGCTCCTACGAGCAGTACTTC	CASSQGLAGGSYEQYF
TRBV6-2/TRBV6-3	TRBD1	TRBJ2-3	.	TGTGCCAGCAGTTACCCTACCGGGACAGGGGGTTTCACAGATACGCAGTATTTT	CASSYPTGTGGFTDTQYF
TRBV3-1/TRBV3-2	TRBD1	TRBJ2-2	.	TGTGCCAGCAGCCAACTTCAGACAGGGCTGGACACCGGGGAGCTGTTTTTT	CASSQLQTGLDTGELFF
TRBV5-6	TRBD1	TRBJ1-2	.	TGTGCCAGCAGCACTGACAGGACAGGCTATGGCTACACCTTC	CASSTDRTGYGYTF
TRBV3-1/TRBV3-2	TRBD1	TRBJ2-7	.	TGTGCCAGCAGCCAAGTTAACAGGGGGCCTTACCTTAGCTCCTACGAGCAGTACTTC	CASSQVNRGPYLSSYEQYF
TRBV2	TRBD1	TRBJ1-4	.	TGTGCCAGCAGTGGTCGGACAGGGGGACCAACTAATGAAAAACTGTTTTTT	CASSGRTGGPTNEKLFF
TRBV27	TRBD1	TRBJ2-6	.	TGTGCCAGCAGTTTAGAGGGGACAGGAAGCTCTGGGGCCAACGTCCTGACTTTC	CASSLEGTGSSGANVLTF
TRBV7-9	TRBD2	TRBJ2-7	.	TGTGCCAGCAGCGTGGGGACTAGCGGAGGAACCTACGAGCAGTACTTC	CASSVGTSGGTYEQYF
TRBV6-6	.	TRBJ1-5	.	TGTGCCAGCAAAGGGGGCAATCAGCCCCAGCATTTT	CASKGGNQPQHF
TRBV10-2	TRBD1	TRBJ1-5	.	TGCGCCAGCAACCAGGGGGCCAGGGTTCAGCCCCAGCATTTT	CASNQGARVQPQHF
TRBV9	.	TRBJ1-3	.	TGTGCCAGCAGCGTAGCGGGGTCAGGAAACACCATATATTTT	CASSVAGSGNTIYF
TRBV13	.	TRBJ2-7	.	TGTGCCAGCAGCCGGACTGGAAACACCTACGAGCAGTACTTC	CASSRTGNTYEQYF
TRBV5-8	TRBD1	TRBJ2-1	.	TGTGCCAGCAGTAAGGACAGGGTATTCTATGAGCAGTTCTTC	CASSKDRVFYEQFF
TRBV11-2	TRBD2	TRBJ2-7	.	TGTGCCAGCAGCTCCCCTCTAGCGGGTTATTCCTACGAGCAGTACTTC	CASSSPLAGYSYEQYF
TRBV3-1/TRBV3-2	.	TRBJ2-7	few	TGTGCCAGCAGCCAGAGCTCCTACGAGCAGTACTTC	CASSQSSYEQYF